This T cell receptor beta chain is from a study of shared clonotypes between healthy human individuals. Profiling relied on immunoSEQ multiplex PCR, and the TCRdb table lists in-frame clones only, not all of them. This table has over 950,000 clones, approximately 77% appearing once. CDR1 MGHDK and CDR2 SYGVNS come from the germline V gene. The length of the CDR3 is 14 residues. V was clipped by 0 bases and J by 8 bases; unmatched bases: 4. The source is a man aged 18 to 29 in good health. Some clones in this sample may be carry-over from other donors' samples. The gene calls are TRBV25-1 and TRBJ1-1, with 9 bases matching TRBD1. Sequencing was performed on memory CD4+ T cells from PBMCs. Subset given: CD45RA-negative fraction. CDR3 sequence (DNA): TGTGCCAGCAGTGAATATAGCGGGACAGGGGAAGCTTTCTTT. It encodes CASSEYSGTGEAFF. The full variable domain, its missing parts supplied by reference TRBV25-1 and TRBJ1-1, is EADIYQTPRYLVIGTGKKITLECSQTMGHDKMYWYQQDPGMELHLIHYSYGVNSTEKGDLSSESTVSRIRTEHFPLTLESARPSHTSQYLCASSEYSGTGEAFFGQGTRLTVV.